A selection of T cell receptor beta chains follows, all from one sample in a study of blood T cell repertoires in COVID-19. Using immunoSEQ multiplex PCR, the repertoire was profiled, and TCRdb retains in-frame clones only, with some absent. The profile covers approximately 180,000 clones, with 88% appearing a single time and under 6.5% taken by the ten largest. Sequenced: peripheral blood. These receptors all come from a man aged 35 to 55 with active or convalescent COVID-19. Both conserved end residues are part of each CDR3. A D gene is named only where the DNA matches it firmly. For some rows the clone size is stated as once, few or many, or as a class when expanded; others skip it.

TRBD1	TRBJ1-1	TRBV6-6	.	TGTGCCAGCAGCCCGGGACAGGGCTTCACTGAAGCTTTCTTT	CASSPGQGFTEAFF
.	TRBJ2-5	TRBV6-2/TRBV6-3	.	TGTGCCAGCAGTTACTCGAGGGCCCAAGGGATGGAGACCCAGTACTTC	CASSYSRAQGMETQYF
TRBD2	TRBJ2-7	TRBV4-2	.	TGTGCCAGCAGCCCGGGCGGATCACTAGCGGGAAGATACGAGCAGTACTTC	CASSPGGSLAGRYEQYF
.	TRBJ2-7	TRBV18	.	TGTGCCAGCTCACCCCCAGGGGACGAGCAGTACTTC	CASSPPGDEQYF
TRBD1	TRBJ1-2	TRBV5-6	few	TGTGCCAGCAGCTGGACCGGACAGGGCAACAACTATGGCTACACCTTC	CASSWTGQGNNYGYTF
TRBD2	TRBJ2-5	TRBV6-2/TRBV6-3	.	TGTGCCAGCAGTTACCGATACCGACTAGCGGGACAAGAGACCCAGTACTTC	CASSYRYRLAGQETQYF
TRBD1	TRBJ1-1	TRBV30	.	TGTGCCTGGAGCACGGGACAGGGGGTCACTGAAGCTTTCTTT	CAWSTGQGVTEAFF
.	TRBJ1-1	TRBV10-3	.	TGTGCCATCAGTGAGGTCAGGGCGATGGAACCTTTCTTT	CAISEVRAMEPFF
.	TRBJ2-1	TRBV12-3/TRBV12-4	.	TGTGCCAGCAGTTACAGCAATGAGCAGTTCTTC	CASSYSNEQFF
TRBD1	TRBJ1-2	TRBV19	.	TGTGCCAGTAGTGAACAGGGGACGACCCCAGGCTATGGCTACACCTTC	CASSEQGTTPGYGYTF
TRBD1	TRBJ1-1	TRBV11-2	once	TGTGCCAGCAGCTCGACAGGGAGTCACACTGAAGCTTTCTTT	CASSSTGSHTEAFF
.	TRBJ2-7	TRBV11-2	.	TGTGCCAGCAGCTTAGGGAGAAGACAGTACGAGCAGTACTTC	CASSLGRRQYEQYF
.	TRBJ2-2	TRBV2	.	TGTGCCAGCAGTGTCCTACGGGGGAACACCGGGGAGCTGTTTTTT	CASSVLRGNTGELFF
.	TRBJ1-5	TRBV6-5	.	TGTGCCAGCAGTTATAACGGAGATCAGCCCCAGCATTTT	CASSYNGDQPQHF
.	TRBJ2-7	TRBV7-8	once	TGTGCCAGCAGCTTAGTTTCCGGGGTCCCCTCCTACGAGCAGTACTTC	CASSLVSGVPSYEQYF
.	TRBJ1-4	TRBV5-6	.	TGTGCCAGCAGCTTGGGCAGGGTTGAAAAACTGTTTTTT	CASSLGRVEKLFF
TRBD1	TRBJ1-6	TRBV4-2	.	TGTGCCAGCAGCCCTGGGACAGGGGGCTATAATTCACCCCTCCACTTT	CASSPGTGGYNSPLHF
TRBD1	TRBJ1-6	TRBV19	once	TGTGCCAGTAGTCCCGACAGGGTCGGGTCACCCCTCCACTTT	CASSPDRVGSPLHF
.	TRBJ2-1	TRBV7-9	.	TGTGCCAGCAGCTTCGTACTGGGGGCATTACAGGGTGAGCAGTTCTTC	CASSFVLGALQGEQFF
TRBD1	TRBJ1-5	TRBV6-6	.	TGTGCCAGCAGAGATGACAGGACAGGGGTTCAGCCCCAGCATTTT	CASRDDRTGVQPQHF
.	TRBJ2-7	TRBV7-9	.	TGTGCCAGCAGCTTAAAGGGGAACGAGCAGTACTTC	CASSLKGNEQYF
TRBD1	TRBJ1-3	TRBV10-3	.	TGTGCCATCAGGCTGAAGACAGGGGAGGCTGGAAACACCATATATTTT	CAIRLKTGEAGNTIYF
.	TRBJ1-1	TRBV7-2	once	TGTGCCAGCACCTCTTCCGGCAGGGCGAACACTGAAGCTTTCTTT	CASTSSGRANTEAFF
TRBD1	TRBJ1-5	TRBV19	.	TGTGCCAGTAGTACTCCGGACAGGAGGCCTAATCAGCCCCAGCATTTT	CASSTPDRRPNQPQHF
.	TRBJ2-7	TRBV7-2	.	TGTGCCAGCAGCGAAAACAGGGTCCTAGCCTACGAGCAGTACTTC	CASSENRVLAYEQYF
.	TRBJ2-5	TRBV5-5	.	TGTGCCAGCAGCCCTGGACAGTTAGAGACCCAGTACTTC	CASSPGQLETQYF
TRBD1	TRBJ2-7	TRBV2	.	TGTGCCAGCAGTATAGGGACAGCTTACGAGCAGTACTTC	CASSIGTAYEQYF
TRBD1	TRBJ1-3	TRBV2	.	TGTGCCAGCAGTGTAGGACAGGGGGTAAACACCATATATTTT	CASSVGQGVNTIYF
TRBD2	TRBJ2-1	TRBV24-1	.	TGTGCCACCAGTGATCAGCGGGAGGGCCGTGGATGGGAGCAGTTCTTC	CATSDQREGRGWEQFF
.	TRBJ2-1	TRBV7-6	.	TGTGCCAGCAGTTATAGTATGAATGAGCAGTTCTTC	CASSYSMNEQFF
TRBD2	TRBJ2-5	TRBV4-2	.	TGTGCCAGCAGCCCCGGACTAGCGGGGGCCGGGGGAGAGACCCAGTACTTC	CASSPGLAGAGGETQYF
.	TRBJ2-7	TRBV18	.	TGTGCCAGCTCACCACCGAGTGACTACGAGCAGTACTTC	CASSPPSDYEQYF
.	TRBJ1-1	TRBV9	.	TGTGCCAGCAGCCAAGACCGACAAATTAAGAACACTGAAGCTTTCTTT	CASSQDRQIKNTEAFF
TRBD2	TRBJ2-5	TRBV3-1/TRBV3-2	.	TGTGCCAGCAGCCAAGCCGTGGGGGGGGAGACCCAGTACTTC	CASSQAVGGETQYF